The sequence of this T cell receptor (beta chain) was determined in a study of shared clonotypes between healthy human individuals. Study findings and constraints: An anticipated effect of sequencing depth on clonotype sharing among donors was recognized.

This clone was found a few times. Its matching antigen is unknown. In germline, CDR1 is LNHNV, CDR2 YYDKDF (reference sequence). The CDR3 extends over 17 amino acids. After removal of 0 bases from V and 2 bases from J, the junction contained 1 base not matched to a gene. At a deep level, the assay was run. Genomic DNA (from each subset) was split evenly across several immunoSEQ plates. The method was immunoSEQ multiplex PCR; TCRdb's version includes in-frame clones alone and lacks a portion of them. The table has 85,000 to 100,000 clones, under 80% seen once. Input material: memory CD8+ T cells sorted from blood. Subset reported: CD45RO+ cells pooled with CCR7-negative TemRA cells. This TCR came from a man aged 30 to 45 in good health. V usage is TRBV15 and J usage is TRBJ2-1; 13 nucleotides match TRBD2. The CDR3 sequence: CATSRETSGRAYNEQFF. CDR3 DNA sequence: TGTGCCACCAGCAGAGAAACTAGCGGGAGGGCCTACAATGAGCAGTTCTTC.